This T cell receptor beta chain stems from a study of response to subunit inactivated influenza vaccine. Many counts were recorded for this clonotype. Its specificity is not known. This CDR3 is 12 amino acids long. Trimming shortened V by 3 bases and J by 0 bases, and 6 bases separated the two germline ends. CDR1 DFQATT and CDR2 SNEGSKA come from the germline V gene (reference sequence). Using its own MiXCR run on the RT-PCR reads, TCRdb lists one record per CDR3 protein. Altogether 450,000 to 600,000 distinct CDR3 sequences are present, about 7.2% being singletons, with the ten largest covering around 13%. Study-wide results and caveats: Each seasonal flu vaccination may recruit only limited new T cells, authors suggested.

Sample: PBMCs from blood, taken roughly 24 months after vaccination. The clonotype was recovered from a man aged 50-75 years who received an inactivated influenza vaccine. V gene TRBV20-1 combines with J gene TRBJ2-7; no clear D gene. The CDR3, as DNA: TGCAGTGCTAGTAAGGCCTCCTACGAGCAGTACTTC. This encodes CSASKASYEQYF.